The 30 T cell receptor beta chains listed next were all sequenced from one sample in a study of T-cell memory formation after mild COVID-19. Using its own MiXCR run on the 5' RACE reads, TCRdb lists one record per CDR3 protein. The top ten hold roughly 14% of the sample, which has about 400,000 distinct CDR3 sequences, about a quarter seen once. Sequencing was carried out using PBMCs or a T cell subset sorted from them (not recorded which). These receptors all come from an adult woman who had mild COVID-19 (a few samples of this study predate the infection). Cell type and time point are not known.

This clonotype appeared many times. This chain uses TRBV12-3 or TRBV12-4 with TRBJ2-2, with D perhaps matching TRBD1 (6 bases). The CDR3 length is 14 residues. V shed 5 bases and J shed 4 bases, with 11 bases lying between them. The CDR3 coding sequence is TGTGCCAGCAGTCCAGGGGTGAGCACCGGGGAGCTGTTTTTT. This translates into CASSPGVSTGELFF.

The chain combines TRBV5-1 with TRBJ2-3; D remains unclear. Germline CDR1 and CDR2: SGHRS and YFSETQ. This CDR3 has 14 amino acids. V was clipped by 0 bases and J by 1 base, with 6 bases between them. CDR3 region: CASSLGWGTDTQYF. The CDR3 coding sequence is TGCGCCAGCAGCTTGGGGTGGGGCACAGATACGCAGTATTTT.

This clonotype was observed a few times. The chain employs TRBV7-8 and TRBJ2-6, with D perhaps matching TRBD2 (5 bases). Trimming took off 3 bases at V and 1 base at J, with 7 bases between the two ends. Germline CDR1 SGHVS, CDR2 FQNEAQ. The CDR3 sequence is 15 residues long. The CDR3 spells CASSFSGSGANVLTF. CDR3 DNA: TGTGCCAGCAGCTTTTCGGGATCTGGGGCCAACGTCCTGACTTTC.

This clonotype turned up a few times. The V and J genes are TRBV29-1 and TRBJ2-1; the match to TRBD2 covers 12 bases. Germline V lookup: CDR1 SQVTM, CDR2 ANQGSEA. The length of the CDR3 is 16 residues. With 5 bases clipped from V and 4 bases from J, the junction kept 9 bases outside the gene matches. CDR3 sequence: CSVRRLAGDRYNEQFF. The CDR3, as DNA: TGCAGCGTTCGACGACTAGCGGGAGATCGTTACAATGAGCAGTTCTTC.

A few counts support this clonotype. The V and J genes are TRBV30 and TRBJ2-7; D remains ambiguous. The CDR3 consists of 14 residues. The V end lost 0 bases, the J end lost 2 bases, and 11 bases lay between the germline ends. Germline V gene sequence: CDR1 GTSNPN, CDR2 SVGIG (reference sequence). CDR3 residues: CAWSVHLVTYEQYF. CDR3 bases: TGTGCCTGGAGTGTACATTTAGTTACCTACGAGCAGTACTTC.

This chain uses TRBV7-6 with TRBJ2-5; possible D gene TRBD2, 5 bases. V shed 4 bases and J shed 5 bases, with 11 bases lying between them. Per germline, CDR1 SGHVS and CDR2 FNYEAQ. The CDR3 loop spans 13 amino acids. The DNA of the CDR3 is TGTGCCAGCAGCTCAGGCCCGGGGGAGACCCAGTACTTC. It encodes CASSSGPGETQYF. Full variable domain (remainder filled in from reference TRBV7-6 and TRBJ2-5): GAGVSQSPRYKVTKRGQDVALRCDPISGHVSLYWYRQALGQGPEFLTYFNYEAQQDKSGLPNDRFSAERPEGSISTLTIQRTEQRDSAMYRCASSSGPGETQYFGPGTRLLVL.

The chain carries TRBV4-1 and TRBJ1-2, with TRBD1 identical over 10 bases. V shed 3 bases, J shed 2 bases, and the junction held 9 bases outside the gene matches. The CDR3 length is 17 residues. Germline CDR1 reads MGHRA; CDR2 reads YSYEKL. This CDR3 is CASSHPGQGWENYGYTF. The DNA for the CDR3 is TGCGCCAGCAGCCATCCGGGACAGGGGTGGGAAAACTATGGCTACACCTTC.

Only a few counts were recorded for this clonotype. The gene calls are TRBV29-1 and TRBJ2-3, with D hard to call. Per germline, CDR1 SQVTM and CDR2 ANQGSEA. The V end was cut by 0 bases, the J end by 4 bases, with 8 bases between. The CDR3 length is 13 residues. The CDR3: CSVEENWADTQYF. CDR3 nucleotides: TGCAGCGTTGAAGAGAATTGGGCAGATACGCAGTATTTT.

The chain uses TRBV20-1 and TRBJ2-3, with TRBD2 as a possible D gene (6 bases). Germline values: CDR1 DFQATT, CDR2 SNEGSKA (reference sequence). The CDR3 covers 16 residues. Between the trimmed V and J ends, which lost 2 bases and 0 bases, there was a span of 15 bases. DNA of the CDR3: TGCAGTGCTAGACCCGCGGGGTTGAGAAGCACAGATACGCAGTATTTT. Its translation: CSARPAGLRSTDTQYF.

The chain employs TRBV7-9 and TRBJ2-7; possible D gene TRBD2, 6 bases. The CDR3 runs 16 residues. The germline gives CDR1 SEHNR, CDR2 FQNEAQ (reference sequence). V gave up 6 bases and J gave up 5 bases, with 23 bases separating them. The CDR3 loop reads CASSFLARTDYDEQYF. DNA for the CDR3: TGTGCCAGCAGTTTCCTCGCTCGGACGGACTACGACGAGCAGTACTTC.

This clonotype was counted only a few times. The chain joins TRBV7-8 to TRBJ2-3, with no clear D. This CDR3 is built from 12 residues. The germline CDR1 and CDR2 sequences are SGHVS and FQNEAQ. Trimming removed 2 bases at V and 6 bases at J, with 6 bases between. Here the CDR3 reads CASSLMSDTQYF. CDR3 coding DNA: TGTGCCAGCAGCTTAATGTCCGATACGCAGTATTTT.

The chain carries TRBV18 and TRBJ2-7, with 7 bases aligning to TRBD2. Germline values: CDR1 KGHSH, CDR2 LQKENI. The ends lost 0 bases at V and 3 bases at J; junction bases unmatched: 2. This CDR3 region has 14 residues. The DNA for the CDR3 is TGTGCCAGCTCACCACCGGGAGGGTTCTACGAGCAGTACTTC. Encoded protein: CASSPPGGFYEQYF. The full variable domain, rest sourced from reference TRBV18 and TRBJ2-7, is NAGVMQNPRHLVRRRGQEARLRCSPMKGHSHVYWYRQLPEEGLKFMVYLQKENIIDESGMPKERFSAEFPKEGPSILRIQQVVRGDSAAYFCASSPPGGFYEQYFGPGTRLTVT.

As for this clonotype: At one boundary the junction diverges from the germline segment, which might be a read error. The chain employs TRBV4-3 and TRBJ1-1; D is ambiguous. This CDR3 spans 15 amino acids. Germline-derived CDR1 and CDR2 are LGHNA and YSLEER. CDR3 DNA sequence: TGCACCAGCAGCCAAGGATCCGGGTTGAGGACTGAAGCTTTCTTT. Amino acid sequence: CTSSQGSGLRTEAFF.

This clonotype was seen a few times. V gene TRBV5-6 combines with J gene TRBJ1-6; D call uncertain. The CDR3 spans 13 residues. V dropped 0 bases and J dropped 7 bases, with 5 bases sitting between them. Germline lookup yields CDR1 SGHDT and CDR2 YYEEEE. CDR3 nucleotides: TGTGCCAGCAGCTTGGTACTGAATTCACCCCTCCACTTT. Translating gives CASSLVLNSPLHF.

The chain joins TRBV5-4 to TRBJ2-7; 7 bases map to TRBD1. The germline CDR1 and CDR2 sequences are SGHNT and YYREEE (reference sequence). V was pared by 5 bases and J by 2 bases, with 7 bases of the junction left unmatched. CDR3 size: 14 residues. The CDR3 sequence: CASRPGQSPYEQYF. DNA of the CDR3: TGTGCCAGCAGACCGGGACAGTCTCCCTACGAGCAGTACTTC.

The chain's CDR3 is CASSPLGSSLGYTF. CDR3 DNA: TGTGCCAGCAGCCCCTTGGGGAGCTCCCTTGGCTACACCTTC. The V call is TRBV7-6, the J call TRBJ1-2; D unresolved. CDR3 length equals 14 residues. Germline CDR1 reads SGHVS; CDR2 reads FNYEAQ. The V end was cut by 5 bases, the J end by 7 bases, with 17 bases between. The full variable domain, its missing parts supplied by reference TRBV7-6 and TRBJ1-2, is GAGVSQSPRYKVTKRGQDVALRCDPISGHVSLYWYRQALGQGPEFLTYFNYEAQQDKSGLPNDRFSAERPEGSISTLTIQRTEQRDSAMYRCASSPLGSSLGYTFGSGTRLTVV.

This clonotype showed up just a few times. This chain joins TRBV5-1 and TRBJ1-1; the D is unclear. Trimming removed 0 bases from V and 0 bases from J, with 9 bases in between. Germline lookup yields CDR1 SGHRS and CDR2 YFSETQ. The CDR3 has 15 amino acids. The CDR3 bases are TGCGCCAGCAGCTTGGATCCGACGATGAACACTGAAGCTTTCTTT. It specifies CASSLDPTMNTEAFF.

The chain employs TRBV7-3 and TRBJ1-1; D not certain. The CDR3 length is 13 residues. CDR1 is SGHTA, CDR2 FQGTGA, per germline. V lost 6 bases and J lost 1, with 9 bases in between. CDR3 amino acids: CASRSDPNTEAFF. DNA for the CDR3: TGTGCCAGCAGGAGCGACCCGAACACTGAAGCTTTCTTT.

The J gene is TRBJ2-7, the V gene TRBV7-9; D is undetermined. Germline V gives CDR1 SEHNR, CDR2 FQNEAQ (reference sequence). The CDR3 length is 17 residues. Trimming took off 5 bases at V and 6 bases at J, with 26 bases between the two ends. The CDR3: CASSASDIVSAGTEQYF. The CDR3 coding sequence is TGTGCCAGCAGCGCCTCGGATATCGTGTCGGCCGGCACCGAGCAGTACTTC.

The rearrangement uses TRBV7-2 and TRBJ1-2; D gene uncertain. CDR1 is SGHTA, CDR2 FQGNSA, per germline. Trimming left V 0 bases short and J 0 bases short, with 8 bases between. The CDR3 spans 15 residues. CDR3 residues: CASSLAALSNYGYTF. The CDR3 DNA follows: TGTGCCAGCAGCTTAGCGGCCCTATCTAACTATGGCTACACCTTC.

This clonotype was counted only a few times. The V call is TRBV5-5, the J call TRBJ2-3, with D possibly TRBD2 on 6 matching bases. V dropped 4 bases and J dropped 6 bases, with 18 bases sitting between them. The length of the CDR3 is 15 residues. Germline CDR1 reads SGHKS; CDR2 reads YYEKEE (reference sequence). The CDR3 coding sequence is TGTGCCAGCAGCCCTACCGACGCGGGATCGGATACGCAGTATTTT. Its protein product is CASSPTDAGSDTQYF.

This rearrangement joins TRBV10-3 to TRBJ1-1; no clear D gene. Between the trimmed V and J ends, which lost 5 bases and 8 bases, there was a span of 12 bases. CDR1 is ENHRY, CDR2 SYGVKD, per germline. The CDR3 is made up of 12 amino acids. CDR3 residues: CAISSPGAEAFF. Written as DNA, the CDR3 is TGTGCCATCAGTTCACCGGGAGCCGAAGCTTTCTTT.

A few counts support this clonotype. The rearrangement joins TRBV4-3 to TRBJ1-1; tentatively, D is TRBD1 (5 bases). The length of the CDR3 is 13 residues. Deletions cut 1 base from V and 8 bases from J, with 11 bases between. Germline-derived CDR1 and CDR2 are LGHNA and YSLEER. The DNA of the CDR3 is TGCGCCAGCAGCCAAGCTCGACAGTGGGAAGCTTTCTTT. This encodes CASSQARQWEAFF.

This clonotype was detected many times. The J gene is TRBJ2-1, the V gene TRBV29-1, with 13 bases matching TRBD2. The CDR3 runs to 13 residues. CDR1 and CDR2 from the germline V gene are SQVTM and ANQGSEA. J was trimmed by 10 bases and V by 6 bases; bases with no gene match: 6. CDR3 protein: CSVGLAGSWEQFF. The CDR3 region has the DNA TGCAGCGTGGGACTAGCGGGATCATGGGAGCAGTTCTTC.

The chain uses TRBV7-9 and TRBJ1-1, with D hard to call. This CDR3 spans 16 amino acids. The germline gives CDR1 SEHNR, CDR2 FQNEAQ (reference sequence). V was cut by 4 bases and J by 0 bases, with 15 bases left in between. CDR3 sequence (DNA): TGTGCCAGCAGCTCCTCCCCTCACCGGCTGAACACTGAAGCTTTCTTT. Its translation is CASSSSPHRLNTEAFF.

The sample holds a few counts of this clonotype. The CDR3 coding sequence is TGCGCCAGCAGCCAAGATGCAGGGGAGACCTATGGCTACACCTTC. This sequence encodes CASSQDAGETYGYTF. The chain has TRBV4-1 and TRBJ1-2, with a tentative D call TRBD1 (6 bases). Germline values: CDR1 MGHRA, CDR2 YSYEKL. Deletions cut 0 bases from V and 4 bases from J, with 12 bases between. This CDR3 is built from 15 residues.

This clonotype was picked up a small number of times. The CDR3: CASSVGQGNYGYTF. Written as DNA, the CDR3 is TGTGCCAGCAGCGTAGGACAGGGCAACTATGGCTACACCTTC. V usage is TRBV9 and J usage is TRBJ1-2; TRBD1 matches 7 bases. The CDR3 sequence is 14 residues long. V was clipped by 0 bases and J by 2 bases; unmatched bases: 1. CDR1 SGDLS and CDR2 YYNGEE come from the germline V gene.

The table lists this clonotype with a few counts. The V gene is TRBV10-3, the J gene TRBJ1-2; no clear D gene. Trimming removed 0 bases at V and 3 bases at J, with 14 bases between. Germline V gene lookup returns CDR1 ENHRY and CDR2 SYGVKD. This CDR3 spans 16 amino acids. CDR3 in amino acids: CAISESSNGGYYGYTF. As DNA, the CDR3 is TGTGCCATCAGTGAGTCAAGTAACGGAGGATACTATGGCTACACCTTC.

The rearrangement joins TRBV2 to TRBJ1-6, with a possible D match to TRBD1 (6 bases). V lost 8 bases, J lost 10 bases, and 27 bases lay in between. CDR3 length: 17 amino acids. Germline CDR1 reads SNHLY; CDR2 reads FYNNEI. CDR3 amino acids: CASSPPRGGPSGSPLHF. In DNA, the CDR3 is TGTGCCAGCTCTCCGCCCAGGGGCGGGCCCTCCGGGTCACCCCTCCACTTT.

This rearrangement joins TRBV5-1 to TRBJ1-2, with no clear D. The CDR3 consists of 14 residues. Germline V gene sequence: CDR1 SGHRS, CDR2 YFSETQ. V lost 7 bases and J 3 bases, leaving 16 bases between the germline ends. In DNA form, the CDR3 reads TGCGCCAGCCGCCTATCCGATCGGGACTATGGCTACACCTTC. As protein: CASRLSDRDYGYTF.